The clone carrying this T cell receptor beta chain showed up just a few times. What it recognizes is unknown. The authors ran a second PCR of roughly 6 to 12 cycles using a sample-barcoded 5' primer and a J-beta primer mix. TCRdb redid the calling of the 5' RACE reads with MiXCR, one entry per CDR3 protein. The sample shows nearly 1 million distinct CDR3 sequences, roughly half of them seen only once. Germline CDR1 reads SQVTM; CDR2 reads ANQGSEA. This CDR3 is built from 13 residues. Unmatched junction bases numbered 5, after V lost 7 bases and J lost 1 base. The sample originates from a study of blood T cells in healthy people across ages. General observations from the study: PBMCs went unsorted, and a conclusive naive versus antigen-experienced comparison was therefore prevented. It was held that the diversity estimates obtained from one million T cells were underestimates.

Per individual sample, total RNA of at least 6 micrograms was extracted. The gene calls are TRBV29-1 and TRBJ2-5; 8 bases are a match to TRBD1. Sequenced input: blood. The receptor was derived from a woman between 55 and 75 years old in good health. The CDR3 here is CSGHRGAQETQYF. The CDR3 bases are TGCAGCGGTCACAGGGGGGCCCAAGAGACCCAGTACTTC.